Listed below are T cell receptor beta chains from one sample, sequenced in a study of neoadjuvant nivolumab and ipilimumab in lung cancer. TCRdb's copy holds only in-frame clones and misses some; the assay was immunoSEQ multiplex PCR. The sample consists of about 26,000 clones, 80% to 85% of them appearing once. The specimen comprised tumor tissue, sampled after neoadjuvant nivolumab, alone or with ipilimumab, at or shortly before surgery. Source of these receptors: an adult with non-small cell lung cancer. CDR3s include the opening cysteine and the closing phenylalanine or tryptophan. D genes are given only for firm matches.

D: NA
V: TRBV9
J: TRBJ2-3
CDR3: CASSSWTASTDTQYF

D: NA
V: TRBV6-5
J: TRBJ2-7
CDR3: CASSPDGNHEQYF

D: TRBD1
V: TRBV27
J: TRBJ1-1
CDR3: CASSFYRGGAYTEAFF

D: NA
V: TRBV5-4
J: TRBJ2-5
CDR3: CASSLDLAREETQYF

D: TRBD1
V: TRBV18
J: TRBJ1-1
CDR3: CASSLDRVGTEAFF

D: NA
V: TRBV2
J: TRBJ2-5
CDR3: CASSDATEETQYF

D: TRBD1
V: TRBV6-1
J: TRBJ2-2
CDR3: CASLQGVSTGELFF

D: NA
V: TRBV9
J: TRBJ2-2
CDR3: CASSVISRTGELFF

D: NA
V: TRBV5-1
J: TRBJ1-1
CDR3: CASTLTLGGLTEAFF

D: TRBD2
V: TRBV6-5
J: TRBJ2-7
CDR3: CASSSPSGRNEQYF

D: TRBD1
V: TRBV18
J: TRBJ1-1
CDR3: CASSRTGPEAFF

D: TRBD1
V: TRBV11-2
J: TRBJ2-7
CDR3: CASSPDRAYEQYF

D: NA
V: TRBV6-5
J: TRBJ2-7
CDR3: CASRRTGSSYEQYF

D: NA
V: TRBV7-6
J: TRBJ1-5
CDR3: CASSLTKVQPQHF

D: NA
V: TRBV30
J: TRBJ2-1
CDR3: CAYDYRANEQFF

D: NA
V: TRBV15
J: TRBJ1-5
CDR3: CATSRVNQPQHF

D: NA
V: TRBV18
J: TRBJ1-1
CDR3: CASSPRSRNTEAFF

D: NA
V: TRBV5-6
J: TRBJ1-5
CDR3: CASSRGVQKWAQHF

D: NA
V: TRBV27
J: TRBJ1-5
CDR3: CASSKGILLPQHF

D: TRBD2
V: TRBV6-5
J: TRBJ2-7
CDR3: CATRQGAGGVYEQYF

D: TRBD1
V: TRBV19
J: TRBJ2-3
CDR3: CASSSGGPDTQYF

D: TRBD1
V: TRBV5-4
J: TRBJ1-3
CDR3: CASSTETGGNTIYF

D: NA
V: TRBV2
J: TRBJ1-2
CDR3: CASRASATSYGYTF

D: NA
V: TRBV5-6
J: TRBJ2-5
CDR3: CASSLAVATQYF

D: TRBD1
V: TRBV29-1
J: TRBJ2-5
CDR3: CSVGQGPGETQYF

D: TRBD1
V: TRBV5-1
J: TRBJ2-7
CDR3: CASSRGDRGPIEQYF

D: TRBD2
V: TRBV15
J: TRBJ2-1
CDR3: CATSRELAGGNNEQFF

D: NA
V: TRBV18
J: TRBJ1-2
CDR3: CASSPNRDGGYTF

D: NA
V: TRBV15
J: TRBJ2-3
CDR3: CATSFFGHLGDTQYF

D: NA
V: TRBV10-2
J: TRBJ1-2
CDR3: CASSEQAGYGYTF

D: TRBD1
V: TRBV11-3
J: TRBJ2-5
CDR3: CASSSSGTAQETQYF